This TCR beta chain is from a study of T cell responses to AZD1222 COVID-19 vaccine (dated by TCRdb to about 2021). About the study as a whole: AZD1222 recipients whose second dose came at about 4 weeks and those whose second dose came at about 12 weeks were combined into one group, since spike-specific TCR depth and breadth did not differ between the two schedules. TCR sequencing was performed for 233 trial participants, of whom about 210 were given two doses of AZD1222 and approximately 25 were given two doses of MenACWY control vaccine. Trial participants were enrolled into age subgroups of 18-55, 56-69 and 70-plus years, which contained about 150, 28 and 57 TCR-sequenced participants, respectively.

For this clone: The target of this receptor is not known. No quality values exist for individual bases; no much larger clone is one base distant.

Study-wide conclusions, independent of this receptor: Because no samples from the day 14 peak response were available, repertoires could be characterized only after the peak T cell response. Conclusions about previously exposed vaccinees are limited because only a handful of AZD1222 recipients were SARS-CoV-2 seropositive at baseline. Nearly half of unique spike-specific TCRs reportedly recognized epitopes outside regions mutated in the B.1.351 and B.1.1.7 variants. After two AZD1222 doses, spike-specific TCR breadth and depth were significantly higher than at day 0 and than in MenACWY recipients. The 56-69-year group was small, and its depth increase did not reach significance, likely because of low power. Most participants were white British and females outnumbered males, and the authors suggested that clonal diversity may have been underestimated. The whole spike protein was spanned by vaccine-associated CD4 TCRs, and dominant responses were seen in regions 160-218 and 743-854.

The junction shows trimming of 3 bases on V and 1 base on J, plus 12 bases between the germline ends. The CDR3 goes from the cysteine to the phenylalanine over 15 residues. Kept here is only the CDR3 DNA, which spans 45 bases and is read in frame from base 1. CDR1 SNHLY and CDR2 FYNNEI are derived from the germline V gene. The CDR3 regions of human TCRbeta chains were subjected to immunosequencing. The published analysis was carried out like this. Repertoire TCRs were checked for matches against a reference library of SARS-CoV-2-specific TCRs that had been generated using the MIRA antigen-specificity platform. Breadth was defined as the fraction of unique TCRs that were SARS-CoV-2-associated, and depth was defined as the fraction of total T cells that were SARS-CoV-2-associated. Using the MIRA data, each spike-specific TCR was mapped to the spike region that the TCR reacts to and placed in a CD4 or CD8 class. Log10-transformed breadth and depth values were compared by one-way ANOVA with Sidak's multiple comparisons tests. This immuneACCESS table, as held by TCRdb, lists in-frame sequences with V and J called but not all clones. Of the missing ones, under half trace to an unresolved V gene in checked studies; the others have no known cause. The D gene and trimming were derived from the DNA, and the V and J assignments and clone size from that table. This sample comprises 150,000 or so clones, about 91% of them detected only once. About 1.5% of the sample goes to the ten largest clones.

Read against the paper, the sample's time point label means: baseline before first vaccination. The vaccinee samples were drawn from two UK trials, COV001 and COV002, one of which was a single-blind randomized controlled phase 2/3 trial testing AZD1222 (ChAdOx1 nCoV-19) in healthy adults. Trial participant PBMC samples were collected at day 0 and day 28 after the second dose for TCRbeta chain sequencing. The sequence was collected from an adult in good health. The V gene is TRBV2 and the J gene is TRBJ1-1; the D gene is possibly TRBD1, with 5 bases matching. Specimen: peripheral blood, collected on day 0 of AZD1222 vaccination. This receptor carries the CDR3 CASSDLTGTNTEAFF. The DNA reads as follows: TGTGCCAGCAGTGATCTAACCGGGACGAACACTGAAGCTTTCTTT. Where the CDR3 stops, the reference TRBV2 and TRBJ1-1 genes take over; the full variable domain is EPEVTQTPSHQVTQMGQEVILRCVPISNHLYFYWYRQILGQKVEFLVSFYNNEISEKSEIFDDQFSVERPDGSNFTLKIRSTKLEDSAMYFCASSDLTGTNTEAFFGQGTRLTVV.